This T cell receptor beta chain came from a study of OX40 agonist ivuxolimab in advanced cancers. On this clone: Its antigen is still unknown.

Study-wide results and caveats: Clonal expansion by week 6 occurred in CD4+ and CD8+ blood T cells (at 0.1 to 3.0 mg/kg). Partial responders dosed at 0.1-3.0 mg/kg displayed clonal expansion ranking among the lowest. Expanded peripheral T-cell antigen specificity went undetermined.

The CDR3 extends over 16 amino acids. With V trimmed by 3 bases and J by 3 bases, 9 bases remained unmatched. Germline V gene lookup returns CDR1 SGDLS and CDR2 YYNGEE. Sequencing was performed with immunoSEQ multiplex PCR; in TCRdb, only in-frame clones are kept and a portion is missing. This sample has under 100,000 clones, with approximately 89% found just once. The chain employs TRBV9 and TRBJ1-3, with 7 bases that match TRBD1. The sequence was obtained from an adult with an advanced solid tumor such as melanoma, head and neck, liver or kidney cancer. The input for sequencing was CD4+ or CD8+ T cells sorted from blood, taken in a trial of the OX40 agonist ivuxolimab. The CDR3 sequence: CASSERTGPFGNTIYF. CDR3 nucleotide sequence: TGTGCCAGCAGCGAAAGGACAGGTCCCTTTGGAAACACCATATATTTT.